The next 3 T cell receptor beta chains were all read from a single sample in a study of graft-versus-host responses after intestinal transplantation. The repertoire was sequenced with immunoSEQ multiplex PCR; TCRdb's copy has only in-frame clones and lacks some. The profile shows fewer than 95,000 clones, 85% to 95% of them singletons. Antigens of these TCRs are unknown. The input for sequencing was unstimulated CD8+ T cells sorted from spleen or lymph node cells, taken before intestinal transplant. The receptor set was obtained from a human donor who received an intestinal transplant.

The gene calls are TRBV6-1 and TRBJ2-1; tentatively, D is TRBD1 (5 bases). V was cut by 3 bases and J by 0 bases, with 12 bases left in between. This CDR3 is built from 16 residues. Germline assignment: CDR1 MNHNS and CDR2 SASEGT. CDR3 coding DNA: TGTGCCAGCAGTGATGACAGATTCATCTCCTACAATGAGCAGTTCTTC. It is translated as CASSDDRFISYNEQFF.

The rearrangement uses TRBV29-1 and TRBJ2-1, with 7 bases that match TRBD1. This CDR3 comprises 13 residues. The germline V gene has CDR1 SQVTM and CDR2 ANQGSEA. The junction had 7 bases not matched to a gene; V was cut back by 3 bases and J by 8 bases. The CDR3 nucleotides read TGCAGCGTTGAGTCGGGACAGTTCGATGAGCAGTTCTTC. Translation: CSVESGQFDEQFF.

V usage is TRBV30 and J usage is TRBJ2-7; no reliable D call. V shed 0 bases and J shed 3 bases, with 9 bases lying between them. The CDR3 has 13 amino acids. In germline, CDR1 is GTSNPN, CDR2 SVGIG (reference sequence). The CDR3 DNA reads TGTGCCTGGAGTGTATCGTTCAGCTACGAGCAGTACTTC. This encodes CAWSVSFSYEQYF.